This T cell receptor beta chain was captured by sequencing in a study of blood T cell repertoires in COVID-19. Study as a whole: Whether acute or convalescent, the COVID-19 samples came from the United States, Italy and Spain. Nucleic acid was either cDNA or gDNA, and it came from T cells, B-cell-depleted T cells, or PBMCs.

In the original processing: Reference gene primer amplification gave estimated nucleated cell counts. Assay: immunoSEQ multiplex PCR; the TCRdb copy retains only in-frame clones and omits some. That table gives V, J and clone size, and the DNA gave D and trimming. The sample records roughly 200,000 clones, under 80% being singletons. Trimming cost V 4 bases and J 0 bases, with 9 bases left between them. CDR1 and CDR2 from the germline V gene are SNHLY and FYNNEI. The CDR3 is 15 residues long. The sample comprised peripheral blood. This clonotype was obtained from a man aged 45 to 65 who had recovered from COVID-19. The rearrangement joins TRBV2 to TRBJ2-2; a weak D match, TRBD2 (6 bases). CDR3 amino acids: CASSVLAANTGELFF. The CDR3 bases are TGTGCCAGCAGTGTTTTAGCGGCGAACACCGGGGAGCTGTTTTTT.